This is a list of T cell receptor beta chains from one sample in a study of blood T cells in healthy people across ages. MiXCR was run by TCRdb on the 5' RACE reads, yielding one entry per CDR3 protein. The profile shows over 1,500,000 distinct CDR3 sequences, around 50% of them singletons. Sequenced material: blood. The origin of the receptors is a woman between 40 and 50 years old in good health. CDR3s include the opening cysteine and the closing phenylalanine or tryptophan. A D gene is named only where the DNA matches it firmly. Some rows have no size entry. The others give once, few or many, or a class for an expanded clone.

v_gene: TRBV5-1
abundance: NA
j_gene: TRBJ2-1
d_gene: TRBD2
len: 15
CDR3aa: CASREAGGPYNEQFF
CDR3nt: TGCGCCAGCAGAGAAGCGGGGGGCCCCTACAATGAGCAGTTCTTC

v_gene: TRBV20-1
abundance: NA
j_gene: TRBJ1-4
d_gene: NA
len: 14
CDR3aa: CSAPLRATNEKLFF
CDR3nt: TGCAGTGCTCCCCTCCGGGCAACTAATGAAAAACTGTTTTTT

v_gene: TRBV5-4
abundance: NA
j_gene: TRBJ2-3
d_gene: NA
len: 14
CDR3aa: CASRARDWADTQYF
CDR3nt: TGTGCCAGCAGGGCCCGGGATTGGGCAGATACGCAGTATTTT

v_gene: TRBV6-2/TRBV6-3
abundance: NA
j_gene: TRBJ2-4
d_gene: NA
len: 14
CDR3aa: CASSSQDRVPIQYF
CDR3nt: TGTGCCAGCAGTTCCCAGGACCGGGTTCCCATTCAGTACTTC

v_gene: TRBV28
abundance: few
j_gene: TRBJ2-6
d_gene: NA
len: 19
CDR3aa: CASRILTPLRDAGANVLTF
CDR3nt: TGTGCCAGCAGGATACTGACACCCCTCCGGGACGCTGGGGCCAACGTCCTGACTTTC

v_gene: TRBV5-6
abundance: NA
j_gene: TRBJ2-7
d_gene: TRBD1
len: 17
CDR3aa: CASSPPPRGQVDYEQYF
CDR3nt: TGTGCCAGCAGCCCCCCTCCCAGGGGGCAAGTGGACTACGAGCAGTACTTC

v_gene: TRBV29-1
abundance: NA
j_gene: TRBJ2-7
d_gene: NA
len: 12
CDR3aa: CSVEEDLNEQYF
CDR3nt: TGCAGCGTTGAAGAGGACCTCAATGAGCAGTACTTC

v_gene: TRBV24-1
abundance: few
j_gene: TRBJ2-3
d_gene: NA
len: 15
CDR3aa: CATSGDGTSTDTQYF
CDR3nt: TGTGCCACCAGTGGGGACGGGACTAGCACAGATACGCAGTATTTT

v_gene: TRBV11-2
abundance: once
j_gene: TRBJ1-5
d_gene: NA
len: 14
CDR3aa: CASSSDRLNQPQHF
CDR3nt: TGTGCCAGCAGCTCGGACCGTCTCAATCAGCCCCAGCATTTT

v_gene: TRBV28
abundance: NA
j_gene: TRBJ2-7
d_gene: NA
len: 23
CDR3aa: CASSYPSPTRTPKRGAETYEQYF
CDR3nt: TGTGCCAGCAGTTACCCGTCCCCTACTCGGACTCCAAAAAGGGGGGCGGAGACCTACGAGCAGTACTTC

v_gene: TRBV24-1
abundance: few
j_gene: TRBJ2-3
d_gene: NA
len: 14
CDR3aa: CATSESLPQDTQYF
CDR3nt: TGTGCCACCAGTGAAAGTTTACCCCAAGATACGCAGTATTTT

v_gene: TRBV28
abundance: NA
j_gene: TRBJ2-7
d_gene: NA
len: 13
CDR3aa: CASSFSPRSEQYF
CDR3nt: TGTGCCAGCAGTTTTAGTCCGCGGAGCGAGCAGTACTTC

v_gene: TRBV20-1
abundance: NA
j_gene: TRBJ2-5
d_gene: NA
len: 16
CDR3aa: CSARVLAQSRGETQYF
CDR3nt: TGCAGTGCTAGAGTCCTGGCGCAGTCTCGTGGGGAGACCCAGTACTTC

v_gene: TRBV20-1
abundance: NA
j_gene: TRBJ2-3
d_gene: NA
len: 13
CDR3aa: CSARENTPDTQYF
CDR3nt: TGCAGTGCTAGGGAAAATACTCCAGATACGCAGTATTTT

v_gene: TRBV20-1
abundance: few
j_gene: TRBJ2-1
d_gene: NA
len: 14
CDR3aa: CSARDYGIYNEQFF
CDR3nt: TGCAGTGCTAGAGATTATGGTATATACAATGAGCAGTTCTTC

v_gene: TRBV28
abundance: once
j_gene: TRBJ1-4
d_gene: NA
len: 15
CDR3aa: CASSLGRGGEEKLFF
CDR3nt: TGTGCCAGCAGTTTGGGGAGAGGGGGAGAAGAGAAACTGTTTTTT

v_gene: TRBV13
abundance: NA
j_gene: TRBJ2-7
d_gene: TRBD2
len: 16
CDR3aa: CASSYTSGGASYEQYF
CDR3nt: TGTGCCAGCAGCTATACTAGCGGGGGGGCTTCCTACGAGCAGTACTTC

v_gene: TRBV5-6
abundance: NA
j_gene: TRBJ2-6
d_gene: NA
len: 17
CDR3aa: CASSSPGQISGANVLTF
CDR3nt: TGTGCCAGCAGCTCTCCGGGACAAATCTCTGGGGCCAACGTCCTGACTTTC

v_gene: TRBV10-3
abundance: many
j_gene: TRBJ1-5
d_gene: NA
len: 15
CDR3aa: CAISESGQGNQPQHF
CDR3nt: TGTGCCATCAGTGAGTCTGGGCAGGGCAATCAGCCCCAGCATTTT

v_gene: TRBV4-2
abundance: NA
j_gene: TRBJ2-5
d_gene: TRBD2
len: 17
CDR3aa: CASSQVVSGGEGETQYF
CDR3nt: TGTGCCAGCAGCCAAGTCGTTAGCGGGGGCGAGGGAGAGACCCAGTACTTC

v_gene: TRBV24-1
abundance: NA
j_gene: TRBJ2-1
d_gene: NA
len: 11
CDR3aa: CATSARNEQFF
CDR3nt: TGTGCCACCAGTGCGAGGAATGAGCAGTTCTTC

v_gene: TRBV12-5
abundance: NA
j_gene: TRBJ2-1
d_gene: NA
len: 17
CDR3aa: CASGLVPGPISYNEQFF
CDR3nt: TGTGCTAGTGGTTTGGTCCCTGGTCCAATCTCCTACAATGAGCAGTTCTTC

v_gene: TRBV3-1
abundance: NA
j_gene: TRBJ1-1
d_gene: NA
len: 14
CDR3aa: CASSQDGTSAEAFF
CDR3nt: TGTGCCAGCAGCCAAGATGGAACGTCGGCTGAAGCTTTCTTT

v_gene: TRBV7-3
abundance: NA
j_gene: TRBJ2-1
d_gene: TRBD1
len: 15
CDR3aa: CASSLKGDRVNEQFF
CDR3nt: TGTGCCAGCAGCTTAAAAGGGGACAGGGTCAATGAGCAGTTCTTC

v_gene: TRBV6-2/TRBV6-3
abundance: NA
j_gene: TRBJ2-3
d_gene: TRBD2
len: 17
CDR3aa: CASTPLGTSGLTDTQYF
CDR3nt: TGTGCCAGCACCCCATTAGGGACTAGCGGACTCACAGATACGCAGTATTTT

v_gene: TRBV28
abundance: NA
j_gene: TRBJ2-7
d_gene: NA
len: 13
CDR3aa: CASRTGMGGEQYF
CDR3nt: TGTGCCAGCAGGACGGGTATGGGGGGCGAGCAGTACTTC

v_gene: TRBV4-2
abundance: NA
j_gene: TRBJ2-7
d_gene: NA
len: 16
CDR3aa: CVSSQMDGTRSYEQYF
CDR3nt: TGTGTCAGCAGCCAGATGGACGGAACACGCTCCTACGAGCAGTACTTC

v_gene: TRBV29-1
abundance: few
j_gene: TRBJ1-2
d_gene: NA
len: 14
CDR3aa: CSVDGSIGNYGYTF
CDR3nt: TGCAGCGTTGACGGTTCGATCGGGAACTATGGCTACACCTTC

v_gene: TRBV2
abundance: NA
j_gene: TRBJ2-5
d_gene: NA
len: 16
CDR3aa: CASSRFIRDGGETQYF
CDR3nt: TGTGCCAGCAGCAGATTCATCCGGGATGGAGGAGAGACCCAGTACTTC

v_gene: TRBV27
abundance: NA
j_gene: TRBJ2-1
d_gene: TRBD2
len: 13
CDR3aa: CASSFLAGNEQFF
CDR3nt: TGTGCCAGCAGTTTCCTAGCGGGCAATGAGCAGTTCTTC

v_gene: TRBV7-2
abundance: NA
j_gene: TRBJ2-7
d_gene: NA
len: 16
CDR3aa: CASSLEGQKFTYEQYF
CDR3nt: TGTGCCAGCAGCTTAGAAGGACAGAAGTTTACCTACGAGCAGTACTTC

v_gene: TRBV12-3/TRBV12-4
abundance: few
j_gene: TRBJ2-2
d_gene: TRBD2
len: 13
CDR3aa: CASNGRDTGELFF
CDR3nt: TGTGCCAGCAACGGGAGGGACACCGGGGAGCTGTTTTTT

v_gene: TRBV18
abundance: many
j_gene: TRBJ2-1
d_gene: TRBD2
len: 15
CDR3aa: CASSLGTSIYNEQFF
CDR3nt: TGTGCCAGCTCACTCGGGACTAGCATCTACAATGAGCAGTTCTTC

v_gene: TRBV28
abundance: few
j_gene: TRBJ2-1
d_gene: TRBD2
len: 16
CDR3aa: CASSLDGGGSGNEQFF
CDR3nt: TGTGCCAGCAGTTTAGACGGCGGGGGGTCCGGCAATGAGCAGTTCTTC

v_gene: TRBV6-5
abundance: NA
j_gene: TRBJ2-1
d_gene: NA
len: 15
CDR3aa: CASTRRSVSYNEQFF
CDR3nt: TGTGCCAGCACCAGGCGCTCAGTTTCCTACAATGAGCAGTTCTTC

v_gene: TRBV24-1
abundance: few
j_gene: TRBJ2-3
d_gene: NA
len: 14
CDR3aa: CAPIRQTLTDTQYF
CDR3nt: TGTGCCCCTATCCGGCAGACGCTCACAGATACGCAGTATTTT

v_gene: TRBV20-1
abundance: NA
j_gene: TRBJ2-3
d_gene: TRBD2
len: 13
CDR3aa: CSAHSGGVYTQYF
CDR3nt: TGCAGTGCTCATAGCGGGGGGGTATATACGCAGTATTTT

v_gene: TRBV5-1
abundance: many
j_gene: TRBJ2-1
d_gene: TRBD2
len: 15
CDR3aa: CASSSGLAGGNEQFF
CDR3nt: TGTGCCAGCAGCTCGGGACTAGCGGGGGGAAATGAGCAGTTCTTC

v_gene: TRBV6-5
abundance: NA
j_gene: TRBJ2-1
d_gene: NA
len: 15
CDR3aa: CASSYVPLQNNEQFF
CDR3nt: TGTGCCAGCAGTTACGTCCCTCTACAGAACAATGAGCAGTTCTTC

v_gene: TRBV6-2/TRBV6-3
abundance: NA
j_gene: TRBJ2-3
d_gene: NA
len: 18
CDR3aa: CASSYSTGIGLGTDTQYF
CDR3nt: TGTGCCAGCAGTTACTCGACGGGAATTGGTCTAGGCACAGATACGCAGTATTTT

v_gene: TRBV7-2
abundance: NA
j_gene: TRBJ2-1
d_gene: NA
len: 17
CDR3aa: CASSLVGTASSYNEQFF
CDR3nt: TGTGCCAGCAGCTTAGTCGGGACGGCTAGCTCCTACAATGAGCAGTTCTTC

v_gene: TRBV29-1
abundance: NA
j_gene: TRBJ2-3
d_gene: TRBD2
len: 16
CDR3aa: CSVAARLAGERNTQYF
CDR3nt: TGCAGCGTTGCCGCGCGACTAGCGGGGGAGCGAAATACGCAGTATTTT

v_gene: TRBV27
abundance: few
j_gene: TRBJ1-2
d_gene: NA
len: 11
CDR3aa: CASGGHSGYTF
CDR3nt: TGTGCCAGCGGGGGCCACTCGGGCTACACCTTC

v_gene: TRBV7-2
abundance: NA
j_gene: TRBJ1-5
d_gene: NA
len: 13
CDR3aa: CASSSEQNQPQHF
CDR3nt: TGTGCCAGCAGCTCAGAGCAGAATCAGCCCCAGCATTTT

v_gene: TRBV5-1
abundance: NA
j_gene: TRBJ2-5
d_gene: TRBD1
len: 15
CDR3aa: CASSREGQGAETQYF
CDR3nt: TGCGCCAGCAGCCGAGAGGGACAGGGGGCAGAGACCCAGTACTTC

v_gene: TRBV12-3/TRBV12-4
abundance: few
j_gene: TRBJ2-1
d_gene: NA
len: 13
CDR3aa: CASLGGGINEQFF
CDR3nt: TGTGCCAGCCTGGGGGGCGGGATAAATGAGCAGTTCTTC

v_gene: TRBV5-1
abundance: NA
j_gene: TRBJ2-7
d_gene: NA
len: 15
CDR3aa: CAGSLVAGNNYEQYF
CDR3nt: TGCGCCGGCAGCTTGGTGGCCGGGAACAACTACGAGCAGTACTTC

v_gene: TRBV7-2
abundance: NA
j_gene: TRBJ1-2
d_gene: TRBD1
len: 17
CDR3aa: CASSFLWSGTANYGYTF
CDR3nt: TGTGCCAGCAGCTTCCTTTGGTCCGGGACAGCAAACTATGGCTACACCTTC

v_gene: TRBV19
abundance: NA
j_gene: TRBJ2-7
d_gene: NA
len: 14
CDR3aa: CASSKGTLSYEQYF
CDR3nt: TGTGCCAGTAGTAAGGGGACACTCTCCTACGAGCAGTACTTC